The rows below give T cell receptor beta chains drawn from one sample of a study of immune evolution from preneoplasia to lung adenocarcinoma. Method: immunoSEQ multiplex PCR; TCRdb's copy keeps in-frame clones and lacks some. The sample consists of about 40,000 clones, about 74% of them appearing once. The sequenced sample consisted of FFPE invasive lung adenocarcinoma tissue. The receptor source for this set is a person aged 55 to 70 with lung adenocarcinoma. CDR3s include the opening cysteine and the closing phenylalanine or tryptophan. A D gene is named only where the DNA matches it firmly. The size of a clone is reported for some rows only, either as once, few or many, or as a class for expanded clones.

TRBV6-1	TRBJ2-7	TRBD1	NA	CASGWDRYSYEQYF	TGTGCCAGCGGATGGGACAGATACTCCTACGAGCAGTACTTC
TRBV29-1	TRBJ2-3	TRBD2	medium-sized	CSVEDRGGRSGDTQYF	TGCAGCGTTGAAGATCGGGGCGGGAGGTCCGGAGATACGCAGTATTTT
TRBV11-3	TRBJ2-1	NA	few	CASSPGSYNEQFF	TGTGCCAGCAGCCCAGGCTCCTACAATGAGCAGTTCTTC
TRBV14	TRBJ2-7	NA	many	CASSYLTVYEQYF	TGTGCCAGCAGCTACCTTACCGTCTACGAGCAGTACTTC
TRBV6-5	TRBJ2-2	NA	NA	CASSYNVAGELFF	TGTGCCAGCAGTTACAATGTGGCCGGGGAGCTGTTTTTT
TRBV9	TRBJ2-1	TRBD2	NA	CASSSSGRANEQFF	TGTGCCAGCAGCTCTAGCGGGAGGGCGAATGAGCAGTTCTTC
TRBV5-8	TRBJ2-7	TRBD2	NA	CASRRLAASLSYEQYF	TGTGCCAGCAGGCGACTAGCGGCAAGCCTCTCCTACGAGCAGTACTTC
TRBV6-4	TRBJ1-3	NA	few	CASSSRREENTIYF	TGTGCCAGCAGTAGCAGGAGAGAAGAGAACACCATATATTTT
TRBV7-9	TRBJ2-3	TRBD2	once	CASSQDPRTSGYTDTQYF	TGTGCCAGCAGCCAAGATCCTAGGACTAGCGGGTACACAGATACGCAGTATTTT
TRBV7-8	TRBJ2-3	TRBD1	NA	CASSPDRVTDTQYF	TGTGCCAGCAGCCCAGACAGGGTGACAGATACGCAGTATTTT
TRBV19	TRBJ2-3	TRBD1	NA	CASTEFRGQGLDTQYF	TGTGCCAGTACGGAATTTAGGGGACAGGGACTGGATACGCAGTATTTT
TRBV18	TRBJ1-1	TRBD1	NA	CASSPQLQGDNTEAFF	TGTGCCAGCTCACCCCAGCTTCAGGGGGATAACACTGAAGCTTTCTTT
TRBV4-1	TRBJ2-1	TRBD1	NA	CASSQGQGAWNEQFF	TGCGCCAGCAGCCAAGGACAGGGGGCATGGAATGAGCAGTTCTTC
TRBV5-1	TRBJ2-1	TRBD2	NA	CASSLGIVASGRTGEQFF	TGCGCCAGCAGCTTGGGGATAGTGGCTAGCGGGAGGACCGGGGAGCAGTTCTTC
TRBV19	TRBJ2-1	NA	NA	CASSTVRERANEQFF	TGTGCCAGTAGTACCGTTCGGGAGAGGGCAAATGAGCAGTTCTTC
TRBV7-9	TRBJ2-7	NA	once	CASSLMGHEQYF	TGTGCCAGCAGCTTAATGGGGCACGAGCAGTACTTC
TRBV6-4	TRBJ2-2	TRBD1	NA	CASRKTGGTGELFF	TGTGCCAGCAGGAAGACAGGGGGAACCGGGGAGCTGTTTTTT
TRBV30	TRBJ1-5	NA	NA	CAWSSGGARQPQHF	TGTGCCTGGAGCAGTGGAGGGGCAAGGCAGCCCCAGCATTTT
TRBV2	TRBJ2-7	NA	NA	CASSRRPTYEQYF	TGTGCCAGCAGTAGACGGCCTACCTACGAGCAGTACTTC
TRBV5-5	TRBJ2-7	NA	NA	CASSLRLLSSYEQYF	TGTGCCAGCAGCTTGAGGCTGCTGAGCTCCTACGAGCAGTACTTC